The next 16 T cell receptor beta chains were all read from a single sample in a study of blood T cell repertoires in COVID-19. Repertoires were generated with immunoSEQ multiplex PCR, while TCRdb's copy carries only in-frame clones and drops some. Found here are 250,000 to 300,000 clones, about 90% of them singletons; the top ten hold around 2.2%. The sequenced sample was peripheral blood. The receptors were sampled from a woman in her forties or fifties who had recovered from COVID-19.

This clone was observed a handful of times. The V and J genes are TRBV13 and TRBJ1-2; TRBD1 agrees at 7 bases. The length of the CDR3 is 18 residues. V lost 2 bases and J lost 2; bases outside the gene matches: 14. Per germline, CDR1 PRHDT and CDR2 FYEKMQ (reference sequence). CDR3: CASSLQRRQGLSNYGYTF. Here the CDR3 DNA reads TGTGCCAGCAGCTTACAACGCCGACAGGGTTTATCAAACTATGGCTACACCTTC.

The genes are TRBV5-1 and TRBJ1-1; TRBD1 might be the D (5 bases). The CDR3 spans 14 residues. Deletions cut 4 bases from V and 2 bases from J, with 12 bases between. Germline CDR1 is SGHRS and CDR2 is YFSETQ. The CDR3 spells CASSLDTFNTEAFF. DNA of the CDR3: TGCGCCAGCAGCCTGGACACCTTCAACACTGAAGCTTTCTTT.

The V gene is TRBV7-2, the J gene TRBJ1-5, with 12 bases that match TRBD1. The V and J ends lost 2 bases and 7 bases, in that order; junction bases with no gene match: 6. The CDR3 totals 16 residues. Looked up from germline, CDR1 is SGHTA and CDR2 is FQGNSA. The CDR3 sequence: CASSLTGTGGRQPQHF. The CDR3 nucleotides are TGTGCCAGCAGCTTAACCGGGACAGGGGGCAGACAGCCCCAGCATTTT.

As DNA, the CDR3 is TGTGCCAGTAGACTGAACAGGGCTACAAACACTGAAGCTTTCTTT. Protein product: CASRLNRATNTEAFF. V is TRBV19 and J is TRBJ1-1; D may be TRBD1 (6 bases). V lost 6 bases and J 2 bases, leaving 16 bases between the germline ends. The CDR3 runs to 15 residues. CDR1 LNHDA and CDR2 SQIVND come from the germline V gene (reference sequence).

CDR3 sequence (DNA): TGTGCCAGCAGTATTGGGACAGGGGGCGGCTACACCTTC. Its translation: CASSIGTGGGYTF. V is TRBV12-3 or TRBV12-4 and J is TRBJ1-2, with TRBD1 matching 12 bases. CDR3 length equals 13 residues. V was clipped by 5 bases and J by 8 bases; unmatched bases: 3.

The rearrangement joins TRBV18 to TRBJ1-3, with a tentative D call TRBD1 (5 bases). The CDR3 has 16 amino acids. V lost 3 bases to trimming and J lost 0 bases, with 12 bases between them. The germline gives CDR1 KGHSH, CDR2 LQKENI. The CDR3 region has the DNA TGTGCCAGCTCACCTACCAGGGCTCCCTCTGGAAACACCATATATTTT. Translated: CASSPTRAPSGNTIYF.

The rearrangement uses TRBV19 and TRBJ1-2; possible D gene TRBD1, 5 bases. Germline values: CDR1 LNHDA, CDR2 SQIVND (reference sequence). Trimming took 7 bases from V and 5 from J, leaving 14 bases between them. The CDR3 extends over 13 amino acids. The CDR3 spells CASTQGKGYGYTF. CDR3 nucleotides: TGTGCCAGTACGCAGGGCAAAGGGTATGGCTACACCTTC.

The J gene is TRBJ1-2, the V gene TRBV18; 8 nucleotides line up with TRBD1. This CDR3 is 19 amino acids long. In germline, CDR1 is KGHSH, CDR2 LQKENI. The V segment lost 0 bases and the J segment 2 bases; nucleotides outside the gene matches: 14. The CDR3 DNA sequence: TGTGCCAGCTCACCACCGGGGGTGGACAGGGTCCGATCCAACTATGGCTACACCTTC. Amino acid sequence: CASSPPGVDRVRSNYGYTF.

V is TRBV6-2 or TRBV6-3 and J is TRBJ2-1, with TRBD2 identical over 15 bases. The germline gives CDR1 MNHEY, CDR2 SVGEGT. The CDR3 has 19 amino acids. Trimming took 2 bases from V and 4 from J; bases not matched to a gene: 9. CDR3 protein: CASSYLGLAGGQRYNEQFF. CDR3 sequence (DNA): TGTGCCAGCAGTTACCTCGGACTAGCGGGGGGGCAAAGGTACAATGAGCAGTTCTTC.

CDR3 region: CASSFGTAYGYTF. Here the CDR3 DNA reads TGCGCCAGCAGCTTCGGGACAGCCTATGGCTACACCTTC. This chain links TRBV5-1 with TRBJ1-2, with 7 bases matching TRBD1. The length of the CDR3 is 13 residues. The V gene's germline CDR1 is SGHRS and CDR2 YFSETQ. Trimming at V came to 2 bases and at J to 4 bases, leaving 2 bases not matched to a gene. The whole variable domain, remainder taken from reference TRBV5-1 and TRBJ1-2, is KAGVTQTPRYLIKTRGQQVTLSCSPISGHRSVSWYQQTPGQGLQFLFEYFSETQRNKGNFPGRFSGRQFSNSRSEMNVSTLELGDSALYLCASSFGTAYGYTFGSGTRLTVV.

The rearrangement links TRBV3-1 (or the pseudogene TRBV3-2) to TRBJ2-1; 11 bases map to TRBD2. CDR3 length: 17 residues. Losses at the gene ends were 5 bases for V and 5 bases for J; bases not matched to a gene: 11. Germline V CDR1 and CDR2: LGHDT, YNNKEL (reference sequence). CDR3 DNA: TGTGCCAGCAGCTCTTCGGGGGCTAGCGGGGGGAACAATGAGCAGTTCTTC. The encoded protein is CASSSSGASGGNNEQFF.

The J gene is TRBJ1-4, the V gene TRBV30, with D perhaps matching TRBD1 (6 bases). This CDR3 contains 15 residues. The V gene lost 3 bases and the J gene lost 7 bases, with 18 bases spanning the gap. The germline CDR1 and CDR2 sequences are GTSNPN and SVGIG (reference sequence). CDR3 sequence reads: CAWSVTLGGREKLFF. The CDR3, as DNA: TGTGCCTGGAGCGTAACGTTAGGGGGACGTGAAAAACTGTTTTTT. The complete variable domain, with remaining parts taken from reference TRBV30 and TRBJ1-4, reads SQTIHQWPATLVQPVGSPLSLECTVEGTSNPNLYWYRQAAGRGLQLLFYSVGIGQISSEVPQNLSASRPQDRQFILSSKKLLLSDSGFYLCAWSVTLGGREKLFFGSGTQLSVL.

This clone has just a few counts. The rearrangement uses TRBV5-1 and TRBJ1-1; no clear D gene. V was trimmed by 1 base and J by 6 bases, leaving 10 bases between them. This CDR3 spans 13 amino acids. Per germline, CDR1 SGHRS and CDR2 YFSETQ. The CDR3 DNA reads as TGCGCCAGCAGCTTGAGCGTTTCCGCTGAAGCTTTCTTT. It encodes CASSLSVSAEAFF.

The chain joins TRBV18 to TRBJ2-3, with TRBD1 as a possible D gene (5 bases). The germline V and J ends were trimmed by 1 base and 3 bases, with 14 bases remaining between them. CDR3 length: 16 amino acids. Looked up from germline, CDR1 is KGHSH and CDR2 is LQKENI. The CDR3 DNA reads TGTGCCAGCTCACCACGGAGTAGGGGCGCAACAGATACGCAGTATTTT. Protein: CASSPRSRGATDTQYF.

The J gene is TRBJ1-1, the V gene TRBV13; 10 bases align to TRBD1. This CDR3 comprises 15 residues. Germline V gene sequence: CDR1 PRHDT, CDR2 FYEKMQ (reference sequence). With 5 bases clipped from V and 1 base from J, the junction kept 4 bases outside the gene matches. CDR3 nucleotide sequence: TGTGCCAGCAGCGAACGGACAGGGGGGAACACTGAAGCTTTCTTT. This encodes CASSERTGGNTEAFF. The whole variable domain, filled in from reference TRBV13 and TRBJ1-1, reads AAGVIQSPRHLIKEKRETATLKCYPIPRHDTVYWYQQGPGQDPQFLISFYEKMQSDKGSIPDRFSAQQFSDYHSELNMSSLELGDSALYFCASSERTGGNTEAFFGQGTRLTVV.

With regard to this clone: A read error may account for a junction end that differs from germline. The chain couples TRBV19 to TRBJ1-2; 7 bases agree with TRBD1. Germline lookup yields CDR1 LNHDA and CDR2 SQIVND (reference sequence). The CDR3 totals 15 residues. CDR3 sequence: CASSLETGIYYGYTF. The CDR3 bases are TGTGCCAGTAGTCTAGAGACAGGGATCTACTATGGCTACACCTTC.